This paragraph covers one T cell receptor (beta chain) sequence. Its antigen remains unknown. These data are taken from a study of T cells after yellow fever vaccination. Points from the study as a whole: Re-detected after boosting: most primary clones, approximately 97% of CD4 and roughly 88% of CD8. From the bulk population, abundant clonotypes could contaminate and appear within FACS-sorted repertoires. Weaker overall was a secondary response that nonetheless peaked faster, on day 5 versus 15.

The CDR3 contains 14 residues. Trimming cost V 5 bases and J 5 bases, with 16 bases left between them. Germline CDR1 reads MNHEY; CDR2 reads SMNVEV (reference sequence). In making TCR cDNA, 5'RACE template switching added a universal primer site and UMIs to it. In TCRdb, the 5' RACE reads were re-called with MiXCR into one record per CDR3 protein. The sample contains just under 600,000 distinct CDR3 sequences, about 14% of which appear only once. The V and J genes are TRBV27 and TRBJ2-7, with D perhaps TRBD1 or TRBD2 (5 bases each). The origin of this receptor is a man between 25 and 39 years old who received the YFV17D yellow fever vaccine. The sample in question was PBMCs, obtained on the day of the yellow fever booster vaccination. CDR3 protein: CASSPKWGIHEQYF. CDR3 in DNA: TGTGCCAGCAGTCCCAAATGGGGGATCCACGAGCAGTACTTC.